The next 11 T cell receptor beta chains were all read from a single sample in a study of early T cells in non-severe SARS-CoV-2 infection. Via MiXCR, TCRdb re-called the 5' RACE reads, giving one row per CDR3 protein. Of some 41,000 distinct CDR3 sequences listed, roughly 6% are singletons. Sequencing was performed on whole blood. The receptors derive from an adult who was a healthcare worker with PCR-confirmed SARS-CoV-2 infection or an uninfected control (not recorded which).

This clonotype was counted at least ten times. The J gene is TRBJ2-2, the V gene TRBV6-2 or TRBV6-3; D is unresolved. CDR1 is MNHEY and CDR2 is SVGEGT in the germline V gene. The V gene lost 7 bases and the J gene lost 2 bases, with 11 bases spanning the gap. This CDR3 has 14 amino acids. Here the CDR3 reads CASTQFTNTGELFF. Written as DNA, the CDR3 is TGTGCCAGCACCCAGTTCACAAACACCGGGGAGCTGTTTTTT.

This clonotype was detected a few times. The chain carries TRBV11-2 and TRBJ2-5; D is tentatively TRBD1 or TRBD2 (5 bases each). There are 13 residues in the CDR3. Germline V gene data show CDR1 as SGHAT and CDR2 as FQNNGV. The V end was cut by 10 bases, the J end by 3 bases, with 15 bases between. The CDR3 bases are TGTGCCACCGGGGACCGGGGAAAAGAGACCCAGTACTTC. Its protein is CATGDRGKETQYF. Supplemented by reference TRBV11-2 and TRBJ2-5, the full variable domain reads EAGVAQSPRYKIIEKRQSVAFWCNPISGHATLYWYQQILGQGPKLLIQFQNNGVVDDSQLPKDRFSAERLKGVDSTLKIQPAKLEDSAVYLCATGDRGKETQYFGPGTRLLVL.

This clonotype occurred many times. The CDR3 loop is CSAKFTGGMNTEAFF. CDR3 bases: TGCAGTGCTAAGTTTACAGGGGGCATGAACACTGAAGCTTTCTTT. V gene TRBV20-1 combines with J gene TRBJ1-1; 9 bases align to TRBD1. CDR1 is DFQATT, CDR2 SNEGSKA, per germline (reference sequence). The CDR3 spans 15 residues. The V gene end was trimmed by 4 bases and the J gene end by 0 bases; junction bases not matched to a gene: 6.

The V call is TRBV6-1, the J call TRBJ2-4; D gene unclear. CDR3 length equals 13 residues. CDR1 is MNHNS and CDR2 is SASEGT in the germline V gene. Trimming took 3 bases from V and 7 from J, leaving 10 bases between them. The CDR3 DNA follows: TGTGCCAGCAGTGAGGCCAGGCGGAACATTCAGTACTTC. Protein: CASSEARRNIQYF.

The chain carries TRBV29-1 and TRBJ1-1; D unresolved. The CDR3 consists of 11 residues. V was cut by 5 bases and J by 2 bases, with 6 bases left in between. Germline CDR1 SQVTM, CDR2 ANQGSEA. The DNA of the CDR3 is TGCAGCGTTAGGGTAAACACTGAAGCTTTCTTT. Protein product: CSVRVNTEAFF.

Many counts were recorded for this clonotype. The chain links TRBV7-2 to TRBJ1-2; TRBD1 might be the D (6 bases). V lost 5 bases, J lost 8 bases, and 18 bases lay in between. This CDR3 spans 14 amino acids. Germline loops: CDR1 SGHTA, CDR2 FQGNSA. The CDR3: CASSPIQGRGGYTF. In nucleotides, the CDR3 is TGTGCCAGCAGCCCTATACAGGGAAGGGGCGGCTACACCTTC.

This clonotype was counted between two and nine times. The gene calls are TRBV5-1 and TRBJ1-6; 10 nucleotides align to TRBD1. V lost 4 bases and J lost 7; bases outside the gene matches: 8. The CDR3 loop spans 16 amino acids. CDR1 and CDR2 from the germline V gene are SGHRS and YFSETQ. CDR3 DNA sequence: TGCGCCAGCAGCGTGGGACAGGGGACGCAGAATTCACCCCTCCACTTT. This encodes CASSVGQGTQNSPLHF. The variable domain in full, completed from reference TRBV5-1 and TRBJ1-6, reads KAGVTQTPRYLIKTRGQQVTLSCSPISGHRSVSWYQQTPGQGLQFLFEYFSETQRNKGNFPGRFSGRQFSNSRSEMNVSTLELGDSALYLCASSVGQGTQNSPLHFGNGTRLTVT.

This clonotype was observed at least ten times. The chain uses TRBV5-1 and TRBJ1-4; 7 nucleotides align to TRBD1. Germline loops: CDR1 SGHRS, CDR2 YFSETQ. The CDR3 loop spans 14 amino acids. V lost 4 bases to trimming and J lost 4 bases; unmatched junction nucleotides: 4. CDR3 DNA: TGCGCCAGCAGCATCGGGACAGTTAATGAAAAACTGTTTTTT. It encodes CASSIGTVNEKLFF.

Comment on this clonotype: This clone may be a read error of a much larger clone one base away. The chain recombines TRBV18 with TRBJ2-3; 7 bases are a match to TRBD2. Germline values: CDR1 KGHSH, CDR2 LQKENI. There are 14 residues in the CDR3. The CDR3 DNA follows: TGTGCCAGCTCCCAAGCGGGGTTCACAGATACGCAGTGTTTT. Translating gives CASSQAGFTDTQCF.

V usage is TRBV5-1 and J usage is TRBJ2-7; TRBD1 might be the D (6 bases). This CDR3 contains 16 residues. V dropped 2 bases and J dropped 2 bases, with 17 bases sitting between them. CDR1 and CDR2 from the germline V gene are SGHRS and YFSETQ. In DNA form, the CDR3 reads TGCGCCAGCAGCTTTGCTCCGGGACATGGGACCTACGAGCAGTACTTC. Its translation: CASSFAPGHGTYEQYF.

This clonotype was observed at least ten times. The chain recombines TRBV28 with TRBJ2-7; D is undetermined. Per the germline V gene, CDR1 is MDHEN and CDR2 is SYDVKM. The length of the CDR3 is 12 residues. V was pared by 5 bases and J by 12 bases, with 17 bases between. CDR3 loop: CASSIQQTGMYF. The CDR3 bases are TGTGCCAGCAGTATCCAACAAACTGGGATGTACTTC.